The 18 T cell receptor beta chains presented below share a single source sample, sequenced in a study of T cells in Graves' hyperthyroidism and ophthalmopathy. RNA transcripts provided the source from which TCR beta CDR3 regions were amplified. An initial round of RT-PCR targeting the TCR CDR3 relied on the HTBI primer set. TCRdb analysed the multiplex PCR reads with MiXCR anew, one entry per CDR3 protein. In the table there are approximately 250,000 distinct CDR3 sequences, roughly 22% of which are singletons. The material sequenced was blood. The source of these receptors is a woman between 40 and 50 years old with Graves' ophthalmopathy.

This clonotype was picked up many times. The rearrangement uses TRBV20-1 and TRBJ2-7, with 7 bases fitting TRBD2. CDR1 and CDR2 (germline): DFQATT, SNEGSKA (reference sequence). The ends lost 3 bases at V and 0 bases at J; junction bases unmatched: 5. This CDR3 is built from 14 residues. This CDR3 is CSASPGRSSYEQYF. CDR3 sequence (DNA): TGCAGTGCTAGTCCCGGGAGGAGCTCCTACGAGCAGTACTTC.

In its sample, this clonotype was seen many times. The chain uses TRBV4-1 and TRBJ2-4; D remains unclear. Germline assignment: CDR1 MGHRA and CDR2 YSYEKL. This CDR3 spans 16 amino acids. The ends were cut back, 0 bases at V and 0 bases at J, with 9 bases in the middle. CDR3 protein: CASSQDEDLAKNIQYF. For the CDR3, the DNA is TGCGCCAGCAGCCAAGACGAGGATTTAGCCAAAAACATTCAGTACTTC.

The sample holds many counts of this clonotype. The genes are TRBV19 and TRBJ2-5; D not certain. Trimming removed 5 bases at V and 5 bases at J, with 15 bases between. The CDR3 length is 14 residues. CDR1 LNHDA and CDR2 SQIVND come from the germline V gene (reference sequence). The CDR3 region is CASSSGPADETQYF. CDR3 in DNA: TGTGCCAGTAGTTCCGGGCCTGCGGACGAGACCCAGTACTTC.

Ten or more counts support this clonotype. J is TRBJ2-1 and V is TRBV28; 16 bases agree with TRBD2. The CDR3 spans 18 residues. V shed 6 bases, J shed 6 bases, and the junction held 11 bases outside the gene matches. From germline, CDR1 is MDHEN and CDR2 SYDVKM. CDR3 sequence (DNA): TGTGCCAGCAGCCGTCCCGGGACTAGCGGGAGGGCCGGCAATGAGCAGTTCTTC. This translates into CASSRPGTSGRAGNEQFF.

This clonotype was found many times. The genes are TRBV24-1 and TRBJ1-6; 7 nucleotides align to TRBD1. CDR3 size: 17 residues. Germline CDR1 reads KGHDR; CDR2 reads SFDVKD. Germline trimming cut 2 bases from V and 7 bases from J; bases unmatched to any gene: 10. The CDR3 sequence is CATSDCSPGQPNSPLHF. The CDR3 DNA sequence: TGTGCCACCAGTGATTGTAGTCCGGGACAGCCAAATTCACCCCTCCACTTT.

This clonotype was observed many times. The CDR3 sequence is CASSLDRTYVEQFF. In nucleotides, the CDR3 is TGTGCCAGCAGCTTAGATAGAACCTATGTTGAGCAGTTCTTC. The J gene is TRBJ2-1, the V gene TRBV7-8; D unresolved. CDR1 and CDR2 from the germline V gene are SGHVS and FQNEAQ. Trimming removed 1 base from V and 9 bases from J, with 13 bases in between. This CDR3 contains 14 residues.

This clonotype was counted a few times. The chain couples TRBV28 to TRBJ2-7, with 12 bases fitting TRBD1. The CDR3 has 15 amino acids. Trimming at V came to 6 bases and at J to 5 bases, leaving 8 bases not matched to a gene. Germline CDR1 and CDR2: MDHEN and SYDVKM. DNA of the CDR3: TGTGCCAGCAGCCTACCGGGACAGGGGGCCCACGAGCAGTACTTC. It translates to CASSLPGQGAHEQYF.

This clonotype was seen ten or more times. This chain uses TRBV20-1 with TRBJ2-7; D gene unclear. Deletions cut 6 bases from V and 6 bases from J, with 12 bases between. The germline V gene has CDR1 DFQATT and CDR2 SNEGSKA (reference sequence). The CDR3 contains 11 residues. The CDR3 DNA reads TGCAGTGCCCCCCTCTACTGCGAGCAGTACTTC. It is translated as CSAPLYCEQYF.

This sequence joins TRBV24-1 and TRBJ1-1; D is possibly TRBD1 (6 bases). Trimming cost V 6 bases and J 5 bases, with 15 bases left between them. This CDR3 has 14 amino acids. Germline V gives CDR1 KGHDR, CDR2 SFDVKD. Here the CDR3 reads CATSPRGAHTEAFF. Here the CDR3 DNA reads TGTGCCACCAGTCCTCGGGGGGCGCATACTGAAGCTTTCTTT.

In its sample, this clonotype was seen many times. The chain couples TRBV30 to TRBJ1-1, with D hard to call. The CDR3 totals 14 residues. Trimming removed 3 bases from V and 1 base from J, with 12 bases in between. CDR1 and CDR2 from the germline V gene are GTSNPN and SVGIG (reference sequence). CDR3 residues: CAWSALPANTEAFF. In nucleotides, the CDR3 is TGTGCCTGGAGCGCCCTGCCGGCGAACACTGAAGCTTTCTTT.

This clonotype appeared many times. This chain connects TRBV5-1 to TRBJ1-1, with D tentatively TRBD1 (6 bases). Trimming removed 3 bases from V and 0 bases from J, with 12 bases in between. CDR1 SGHRS and CDR2 YFSETQ come from the germline V gene. The length of the CDR3 is 15 residues. The CDR3 DNA is TGCGCCAGCAGCTCGCCGGGACATCTGAACACTGAAGCTTTCTTT. It yields the protein CASSSPGHLNTEAFF.

CDR3 coding DNA: TGTGCCAGCACCCCGGACAGGGGGAAAGAGACCCAGTACTTC. Protein sequence: CASTPDRGKETQYF. The chain links TRBV28 to TRBJ2-5; 10 nucleotides agree with TRBD1. This CDR3 spans 14 amino acids. CDR1 and CDR2 from the germline V gene are MDHEN and SYDVKM. V shed 7 bases, J shed 3 bases, and the junction held 5 bases outside the gene matches.

This clonotype was detected many times. This sequence joins TRBV20-1 and TRBJ1-1, with 8 bases fitting TRBD1. Germline V gene sequence: CDR1 DFQATT, CDR2 SNEGSKA (reference sequence). Germline trimming cut 1 base from V and 0 bases from J; bases unmatched to any gene: 4. The CDR3 runs 15 residues. The CDR3 protein is CSARVLTGVNTEAFF. CDR3 nucleotides: TGCAGTGCTAGAGTCCTGACAGGGGTGAACACTGAAGCTTTCTTT.

This clonotype was detected many times. This chain joins TRBV30 and TRBJ2-7; perhaps TRBD2 as D (6 bases). The CDR3 covers 15 residues. The germline CDR1 and CDR2 sequences are GTSNPN and SVGIG (reference sequence). Trimming took 0 bases from V and 3 from J, leaving 15 bases between them. The CDR3 sequence is CAWSVQGGGIYEQYF. As DNA, the CDR3 is TGTGCCTGGAGTGTTCAAGGTGGCGGGATCTACGAGCAGTACTTC.

This clonotype was seen ten or more times. The chain combines TRBV2 with TRBJ2-7, with a possible D match to TRBD1 (6 bases). The V end was cut by 6 bases, the J end by 10 bases, with 16 bases between. The CDR3 runs 12 residues. Germline V gene data show CDR1 as SNHLY and CDR2 as FYNNEI. CDR3 sequence (DNA): TGTGCCAGCAGACGAGGGACAACCAATCAGTACTTC. Its protein product is CASRRGTTNQYF.

This clonotype came up many times. This sequence joins TRBV6-5 and TRBJ1-2, with 8 bases aligning to TRBD1. CDR3 length equals 14 residues. Germline V gene sequence: CDR1 MNHEY, CDR2 SVGAGI. Trimming cost V 7 bases and J 6 bases; bases outside gene matches: 10. CDR3: CASTEESGGHGYTF. The CDR3 nucleotides read TGTGCCAGCACCGAGGAGTCAGGGGGCCATGGCTACACCTTC.

This clonotype was seen ten or more times. The chain joins TRBV9 to TRBJ1-1; D possibly corresponds to TRBD1 (6 bases). The CDR3 sequence is 15 residues long. Germline CDR1 reads SGDLS; CDR2 reads YYNGEE. The V and J ends lost 3 bases and 8 bases respectively, with 20 bases between them. CDR3 coding DNA: TGTGCCAGCAGCGCCTCAACGCTGGGGGGGGGCGAAGCTTTCTTT. Its translation is CASSASTLGGGEAFF. Variable domain in full (rest from reference TRBV9 and TRBJ1-1): DSGVTQTPKHLITATGQRVTLRCSPRSGDLSVYWYQQSLDQGLQFLIQYYNGEERAKGNILERFSAQQFPDLHSELNLSSLELGDSALYFCASSASTLGGGEAFFGQGTRLTVV.

This clonotype was recorded many times. The rearrangement uses TRBV6-5 and TRBJ1-2; 7 nucleotides agree with TRBD1. Per the germline V gene, CDR1 is MNHEY and CDR2 is SVGAGI. The CDR3 runs to 15 residues. The junction had 10 bases not matched to a gene; V was cut back by 5 bases and J by 4 bases. CDR3 bases: TGTGCCAGCAGTACCGAGGAGGGGGCGGCCTATGGCTACACCTTC. As protein: CASSTEEGAAYGYTF.